The clone carrying this TCR beta chain was picked up a small number of times. Its antigen is currently unknown. This sample was taken from a study of CD8 T cells in ankylosing spondylitis. Broader study findings: Blood from ankylosing spondylitis patients appeared to carry a characteristic eight-variant TCR beta motif. With a CD8+ phenotype, disease-linked clones were relatively rare in peripheral blood. Enrichment of disease-linked clones was reportedly significant in matched ankylosing spondylitis synovial fluid. Previously reported in reactive arthritis synovial fluid and blood were some of the motif variants.

The TCR beta libraries were generated through quantitative 5'-RACE incorporating molecular barcodes. TCRdb re-derived calls from the 5' RACE reads in MiXCR, one entry per CDR3 protein. The sample holds 750,000 to 850,000 distinct CDR3 sequences, 10% to 15% seen once. This CDR3 spans 14 amino acids. Per germline, CDR1 MNHNS and CDR2 SASEGT. The V end was cut by 4 bases, the J end by 3 bases, with 13 bases between. The sequenced material came from blood, either unsorted or a sorted T cell fraction (not recorded which). V usage is TRBV6-1 and J usage is TRBJ2-7, with D possibly matching TRBD1 (6 bases). This sequence was found in a male donor with ankylosing spondylitis. Here the CDR3 DNA reads TGTGCCAGCAGTGCTTACAGGGATCGCTACGAGCAGTACTTC. It specifies CASSAYRDRYEQYF.